The text below deals with one T cell receptor (beta chain). These data come from a study of glioma-infiltrating T cells after dendritic cell vaccination. In germline, CDR1 is MNHEY, CDR2 SVGAGI. V was clipped by 6 bases and J by 5 bases, with 16 bases between them. The CDR3 sequence is 14 residues long. Sequencing was performed with immunoSEQ multiplex PCR; in TCRdb, only in-frame clones are kept and a portion is missing. The table includes tens of thousands of clones, over 70% detected once. The chain couples TRBV6-5 to TRBJ1-1, with D perhaps matching TRBD1 (6 bases). The source is a human donor with glioblastoma. The source was blood, collected before dendritic cell vaccination. CDR3 nucleotides: TGTGCCAGCAGATGGGGGCAGAGGGGAACTGAAGCTTTCTTT. Amino acids: CASRWGQRGTEAFF.